This TCR beta chain was observed in a study of blood T cell repertoires in COVID-19. At the level of the study: Some COVID-19 samples were acute and others convalescent; all came from the United States, Italy and Spain. The analysed material was cDNA or gDNA that came from T cells, B-cell-depleted T cells, or PBMCs.

V gave up 5 bases and J gave up 3 bases; unmatched junction bases: 6. The CDR3 contains 14 residues. Germline V lookup: CDR1 MNHEY, CDR2 SVGAGI. A Seattle source enrolled patients during active infection and followed them longitudinally. Original methodology: Amplified reference gene primers provided the basis for estimating nucleated cell counts. The data were produced by immunoSEQ multiplex PCR, yet TCRdb's version contains in-frame clones alone and is incomplete. Clone size and the V and J calls come from that table; the DNA yielded D and trimming. The data hold roughly 460,000 clones, with roughly 89% observed a single time.

The V call is TRBV6-5, the J call TRBJ1-1; 7 bases are shared with TRBD1. This clonotype was obtained from a man younger than 35 with COVID-19, enrolled during active disease. Material for sequencing was peripheral blood. The CDR3 bases are TGTGCCAGCAGTCCAACAGGGGCGGACACTGAAGCTTTCTTT. It codes for CASSPTGADTEAFF.